This T cell receptor (beta chain) was profiled in a study of blood T cell repertoires in COVID-19. Turning to the study itself: Spain, Italy and the United States supplied samples that represented acute and convalescent COVID-19. T cells, B-cell-depleted T cells, or PBMCs provided the cDNA or gDNA that served as material.

In this sample, this clone turned up a few times. Under the authors' procedure: The assay estimated nucleated cells by amplifying reference gene primers. TCRdb keeps only in-frame clones here, not all; method: immunoSEQ multiplex PCR. V, J and clone size are taken as reported in that table, and D and trimming were inferred from the DNA itself. Altogether about 190,000 clones are present, around 79% being singletons, with the ten largest covering approximately 12%. The clonotype was recovered from a man aged 45-65 years who had recovered from COVID-19. Material: peripheral blood.

This CDR3 reads CASSKRTGSYEQYF. The CDR3 region has the DNA TGTGCCAGCAGTAAACGGACAGGGAGCTACGAGCAGTACTTC. The chain carries TRBV6-5 and TRBJ2-7; 8 bases are a match to TRBD1. V shed 5 bases and J 3 bases; nucleotides not matched to a gene: 6. The CDR3 spans 14 residues. Germline loops: CDR1 MNHEY, CDR2 SVGAGI.